The entry below gives a single TCR beta chain sequence along with its context. It lacks a known antigen. No quality values exist for individual bases; no much larger clone is one base distant. Donors formed part of the validation cohort, which comprised about 130 subjects and was distinct from the first cohort of under 800 subjects. This specimen belongs to a study of cytomegalovirus exposure and HLA in healthy donors (dated by TCRdb to about 2017). As for the study more broadly: According to a later analysis, one platform produced both the 100 to 150 validation repertoires and the 550 to 800 repertoires of the first cohort. Besides the first cohort of 666 subjects, a separate validation cohort made up of 120 or so different subjects was used. The study aimed to test whether signatures of past pathogen exposure could be identified by cataloging public T cell receptors. To predict cytomegalovirus infection status, the study combined high-throughput TCR immunosequencing, statistical association of individual TCRs with disease status, and machine learning. Paper-wide results and their limitations: A later analysis had no HLA typing for the validation cohort, so co-occurrence there was scored across all 110 or so repertoires. Of the cluster scores, 94% were above 0 in a later analysis, which found that TCRs clustered in the first cohort also tended to co-occur in the 95 to 150 validation repertoires. In the study, roughly 160 TCR beta chains were listed as associated with cytomegalovirus. Across donors, most TCR sequences were observed very rarely, whereas some public TCRs were present in many individuals. The classifier was reported to diagnose cytomegalovirus status with high specificity and sensitivity in both the original cohort and the validation cohort. It was suggested by the authors that the approach could potentially be generalized to other disease states and immunological phenotypes. A few of the identified cytomegalovirus-associated TCR beta chains were confirmed in vitro to be specific for cytomegalovirus antigens.

The method was the immunoSEQ multiplex PCR assay. The original methods were these. A statistical classification framework was built to diagnose cytomegalovirus status from the catalog of TCR beta chain sequences. In its TCRdb copy, this immuneACCESS table keeps in-frame sequences only and misses some clones. Where compared with another copy, unresolved V genes explain less than half of these, and the others have no known cause. V and J calls and clone size follow that table, whereas D and trimming were derived from the DNA. This sample gives some 90,000 clones in total; 95% to 98% of them show up just once. The top ten constitute about 0.8% of the sample. Inclusive of the bounding cysteine and phenylalanine, the CDR3 is 14 residues long. The kept DNA is CDR3 alone, 42 bases in frame from the first base. The germline V gene gives CDR1 as KGHSH and CDR2 as LQKENI. Compared with germline, V lacks 4 bases and J lacks 7 bases; bases without a gene match: 8.

The chain is made from TRBV18 and TRBJ1-2; a stretch of 8 junction bases matches TRBD1. The sequenced sample was PBMCs. The receptor was isolated from a young man in good health and CMV-seronegative. The CDR3 here reads CASSLGQGSGGYTF. The nucleotide sequence is TGTGCCAGCTCACTCGGACAGGGCAGCGGTGGCTACACCTTC.